This T cell receptor (beta chain) was identified during a study of blood T cell repertoires in COVID-19. About the research overall: Both acute and convalescent COVID-19 samples were obtained from the United States, Italy and Spain. T cells, B-cell-depleted T cells, or PBMCs provided the cDNA or gDNA that served as material.

Study processing details: For nucleated cells, counts were estimated from reference gene primer amplification. The data were produced by immunoSEQ multiplex PCR, yet TCRdb's version contains in-frame clones alone and is incomplete. That table is the source of V, J and clone size, and D and trimming were worked out from the DNA. This repertoire shows roughly 150,000 clones, around 90% found once; its top ten account for 2.5% to 3%. This receptor was identified in a man in his sixties with acute or convalescent COVID-19. Sequencing input: peripheral blood.

The CDR3 loop is CASSPPGLAGLNEQFF. CDR3 DNA: TGTGCCAGCTCACCACCGGGACTAGCGGGGCTCAATGAGCAGTTCTTC. This chain uses TRBV18 with TRBJ2-1; 13 bases agree with TRBD2. Germline loops: CDR1 KGHSH, CDR2 LQKENI. The ends lost 0 bases at V and 6 bases at J; junction bases unmatched: 2. The CDR3 runs 16 residues.